Each of the 17 T cell receptor beta chains below was sequenced from the same sample in a study of blood T cell repertoires in COVID-19. Sequenced by immunoSEQ multiplex PCR; TCRdb stores in-frame clones only, minus some. Of 120,000 to 150,000 clones listed, roughly 90% are singletons. Sample: peripheral blood. These receptors all stem from a human donor in a cohort sampled during active COVID-19.

This rearrangement joins TRBV5-1 to TRBJ2-7, with D perhaps matching TRBD1 (6 bases). The CDR3 sequence is 14 residues long. Trimming took 4 bases from V and 3 from J, leaving 14 bases between them. Germline V gives CDR1 SGHRS, CDR2 YFSETQ. The DNA for the CDR3 is TGCGCCAGCAGCACGACAGGAGTTTACTACGAGCAGTACTTC. Encoded protein: CASSTTGVYYEQYF.

The chain employs TRBV5-1 and TRBJ2-7; 7 nucleotides line up with TRBD1. V lost 0 bases, J lost 10 bases, and 7 bases stayed unmatched. Germline V CDR1 and CDR2: SGHRS, YFSETQ. The CDR3 contains 13 residues. CDR3 loop: CASSLAGTELQYF. The CDR3 DNA is TGCGCCAGCAGCTTGGCGGGGACAGAGCTCCAGTACTTC.

This chain links TRBV5-1 with TRBJ2-7; TRBD1 matches at 10 bases. The germline gives CDR1 SGHRS, CDR2 YFSETQ. Trimming at V came to 5 bases and at J to 3 bases, leaving 11 bases not matched to a gene. The CDR3 has 16 amino acids. CDR3 coding DNA: TGCGCCAGCAGTTACGGACAGGGGGGATATAGCTACGAGCAGTACTTC. It codes for CASSYGQGGYSYEQYF.

This rearrangement joins TRBV4-1 to TRBJ2-7; 9 bases map to TRBD1. CDR1 is MGHRA, CDR2 YSYEKL, per germline. The CDR3 has 20 amino acids. V dropped 4 bases and J dropped 1; count of bases not matched to a gene: 20. CDR3 nucleotide sequence: TGCGCCAGCAGCCTTCAACCAGGGACAGGGTGGGGGCGACGGTCCTACGAGCAGTACTTC. Its translation: CASSLQPGTGWGRRSYEQYF.

The J gene is TRBJ2-5, the V gene TRBV10-3, with a tentative D call TRBD1 (5 bases). The CDR3 consists of 13 residues. Germline V gives CDR1 ENHRY, CDR2 SYGVKD. V lost 3 bases and J 7 bases, leaving 12 bases between the germline ends. CDR3 coding DNA: TGTGCCATCAGTGATGGGGCCACCGCGACCCAGTACTTC. This translates into CAISDGATATQYF.

V is TRBV7-6 and J is TRBJ2-7, with D possibly being TRBD2 (6 bases). V lost 5 bases to trimming and J lost 7 bases, with 18 bases between them. Germline V gene sequence: CDR1 SGHVS, CDR2 FNYEAQ. This CDR3 has 14 residues. The CDR3 sequence: CASSPGPTAGEQYF. The CDR3 DNA reads as TGTGCCAGCAGCCCCGGACCGACCGCGGGGGAGCAGTACTTC.

The V and J genes are TRBV2 and TRBJ2-1; TRBD2 aligns across 8 bases. J lost 3 bases, V lost 5 bases, and 6 bases had no gene match. CDR1 is SNHLY and CDR2 is FYNNEI in the germline V gene. The CDR3 is made up of 15 amino acids. CDR3 in amino acids: CASSRSGGLYNEQFF. The CDR3 coding sequence is TGTGCCAGCAGTAGGAGCGGGGGACTCTACAATGAGCAGTTCTTC.

The rearrangement uses TRBV7-2 and TRBJ2-1, with 8 bases matching TRBD2. The CDR3 totals 16 residues. Germline V CDR1 and CDR2: SGHTA, FQGNSA. Trimming at V came to 5 bases and at J to 9 bases, leaving 15 bases not matched to a gene. This CDR3 is CASSPGGAGRVGEQFF. Here the CDR3 DNA reads TGTGCCAGCAGCCCCGGGGGGGCCGGTAGGGTCGGTGAGCAGTTCTTC.

The chain combines TRBV6-4 with TRBJ1-4, with D possibly being TRBD1 (5 bases). The CDR3 is made up of 14 amino acids. In germline, CDR1 is MRHNA, CDR2 SNTAGT. Trimming left V 4 bases short and J 2 bases short, with 8 bases between. CDR3 amino acids: CASSGGRTNEKLFF. The DNA of the CDR3 is TGTGCCAGCAGTGGGGGGAGGACTAATGAAAAACTGTTTTTT.

This rearrangement joins TRBV11-2 to TRBJ2-1; D is possibly TRBD1 (5 bases). CDR1 is SGHAT and CDR2 is FQNNGV in the germline V gene. V gave up 4 bases and J gave up 5 bases, with 15 bases separating them. This CDR3 spans 15 amino acids. As DNA, the CDR3 is TGTGCCAGCAGCTCTCAGGGAACAAGGCACAATGAGCAGTTCTTC. Amino acid sequence: CASSSQGTRHNEQFF.

The CDR3, as DNA: TGTGCCAGCTCACCACCACCGGGGACACTCCAAGAGACCCAGTACTTC. It codes for CASSPPPGTLQETQYF. The genes are TRBV18 and TRBJ2-5; maybe TRBD1 (6 bases). Germline V CDR1 and CDR2: KGHSH, LQKENI. V was trimmed by 0 bases and J by 1 base, leaving 12 bases between them. This CDR3 comprises 16 residues.

This chain joins TRBV7-2 and TRBJ1-3; tentative D call: TRBD1 (6 bases). Germline lookup yields CDR1 SGHTA and CDR2 FQGNSA. The CDR3 has 17 residues. The V end was cut by 1 base, the J end by 0 bases, with 13 bases between. CDR3 loop: CASSLVGGRLSGNTIYF. CDR3 DNA sequence: TGTGCCAGCAGCTTAGTAGGGGGACGGCTCTCTGGAAACACCATATATTTT.

This clone occurred once. The chain combines TRBV5-1 with TRBJ2-3, with 8 bases that match TRBD1. J was trimmed by 4 bases and V by 0 bases; bases with no gene match: 7. The CDR3 consists of 16 residues. Germline CDR1 is SGHRS and CDR2 is YFSETQ. CDR3 in DNA: TGCGCCAGCAGCTTGGCCGGACAGGGTGGTGCAGATACGCAGTATTTT. It is translated as CASSLAGQGGADTQYF.

The V and J genes are TRBV4-3 and TRBJ2-4; perhaps TRBD1 as D (6 bases). The V and J ends lost 3 bases and 0 bases respectively, with 12 bases between them. CDR1 and CDR2 (germline): LGHNA, YSLEER. The CDR3 runs 16 residues. CDR3 DNA sequence: TGCGCCAGCAGCCATGAGACCAGGGGAGCCAAAAACATTCAGTACTTC. Translation: CASSHETRGAKNIQYF.

The rearrangement uses TRBV25-1 and TRBJ1-1; the match to TRBD1 covers 10 bases. Germline V gene data show CDR1 as MGHDK and CDR2 as SYGVNS. V gave up 4 bases and J gave up 0 bases; unmatched junction bases: 8. This CDR3 has 17 residues. DNA of the CDR3: TGTGCCAGCAGTGCCCGGGACAGGGGAACCATGAACACTGAAGCTTTCTTT. Translation: CASSARDRGTMNTEAFF.

The V and J genes are TRBV7-2 and TRBJ1-4; 11 bases fit TRBD1. V shed 3 bases, J shed 7 bases, and the junction held 4 bases outside the gene matches. Germline V gives CDR1 SGHTA, CDR2 FQGNSA. The CDR3 sequence is 15 residues long. In DNA, the CDR3 is TGTGCCAGCAGCTTTCTTGGACAGGGGGCTGAAAAACTGTTTTTT. Protein product: CASSFLGQGAEKLFF.

The J gene is TRBJ2-3, the V gene TRBV3-1 (or the pseudogene TRBV3-2), with a tentative D call TRBD1 (6 bases). The germline gives CDR1 LGHDT, CDR2 YNNKEL (reference sequence). V lost 6 bases and J lost 4, with 14 bases in between. The CDR3 sequence is 14 residues long. CDR3 nucleotide sequence: TGTGCCAGCAGGTTACAGGGTGTCCCAGATACGCAGTATTTT. This codes for CASRLQGVPDTQYF.